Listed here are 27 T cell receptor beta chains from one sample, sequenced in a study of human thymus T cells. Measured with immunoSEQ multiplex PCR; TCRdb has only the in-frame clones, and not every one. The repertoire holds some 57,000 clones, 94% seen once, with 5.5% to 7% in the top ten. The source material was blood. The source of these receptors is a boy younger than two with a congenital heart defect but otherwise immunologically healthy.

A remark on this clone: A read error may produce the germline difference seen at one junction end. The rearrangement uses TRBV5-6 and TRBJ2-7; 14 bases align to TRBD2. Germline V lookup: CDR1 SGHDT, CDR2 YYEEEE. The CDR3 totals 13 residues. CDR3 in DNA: TGTGCCAGCAGCTTAGGACTAGCGGGGGGAACTGTCTTC. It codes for CASSLGLAGGTVF.

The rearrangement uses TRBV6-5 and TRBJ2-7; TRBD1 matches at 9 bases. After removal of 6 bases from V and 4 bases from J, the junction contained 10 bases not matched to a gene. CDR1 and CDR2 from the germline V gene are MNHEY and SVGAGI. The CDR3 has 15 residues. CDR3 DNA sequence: TGTGCCAGCAGCCGGAACAGGGGGCTAGGGTACGAGCAGTACTTC. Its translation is CASSRNRGLGYEQYF.

This CDR3 is CASKSGRGAYNEQFF. In DNA form, the CDR3 reads TGTGCCAGCAAGAGCGGGAGGGGGGCGTACAATGAGCAGTTCTTC. The chain couples TRBV13 to TRBJ2-1; TRBD2 agrees at 10 bases. The V gene's germline CDR1 is PRHDT and CDR2 FYEKMQ (reference sequence). The CDR3 has 15 amino acids. V gave up 7 bases and J gave up 4 bases; unmatched junction bases: 7.

In DNA form, the CDR3 reads TGTGCCAGCTCACCACCGAACGGACAGGGGGAAGTTCAGTACTTC. Amino acid sequence: CASSPPNGQGEVQYF. The genes are TRBV18 and TRBJ2-4; 10 bases fit TRBD1. This CDR3 is 15 amino acids long. J was trimmed by 11 bases and V by 0 bases; bases with no gene match: 7. CDR1 is KGHSH, CDR2 LQKENI, per germline.

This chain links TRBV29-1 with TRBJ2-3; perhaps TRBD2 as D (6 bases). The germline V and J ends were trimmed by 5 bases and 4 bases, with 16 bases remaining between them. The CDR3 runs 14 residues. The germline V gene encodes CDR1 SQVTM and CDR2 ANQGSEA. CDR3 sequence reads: CSVSNRGSADTQYF. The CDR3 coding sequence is TGCAGCGTTTCCAATCGGGGGAGCGCAGATACGCAGTATTTT.

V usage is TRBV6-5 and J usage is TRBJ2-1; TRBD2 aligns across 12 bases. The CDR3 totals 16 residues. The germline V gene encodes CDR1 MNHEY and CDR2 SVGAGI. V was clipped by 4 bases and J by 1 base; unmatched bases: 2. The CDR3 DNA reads TGTGCCAGCAGTTTGGGACTAGCGGGTTCCTACAATGAGCAGTTCTTC. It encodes CASSLGLAGSYNEQFF.

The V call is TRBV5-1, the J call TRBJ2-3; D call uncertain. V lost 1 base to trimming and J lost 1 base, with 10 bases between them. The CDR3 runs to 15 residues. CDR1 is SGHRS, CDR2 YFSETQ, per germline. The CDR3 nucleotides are TGCGCCAGCAGCTTGCTGGGTTTCGGCACAGATACGCAGTATTTT. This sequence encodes CASSLLGFGTDTQYF.

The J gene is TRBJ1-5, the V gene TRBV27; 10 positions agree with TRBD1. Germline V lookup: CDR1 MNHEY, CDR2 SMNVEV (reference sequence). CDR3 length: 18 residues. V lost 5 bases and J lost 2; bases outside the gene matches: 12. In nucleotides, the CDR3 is TGTGCCAGCAGTATAGGGAGGGACAGGGGAGTTGGCAATCAGCCCCAGCATTTT. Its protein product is CASSIGRDRGVGNQPQHF.

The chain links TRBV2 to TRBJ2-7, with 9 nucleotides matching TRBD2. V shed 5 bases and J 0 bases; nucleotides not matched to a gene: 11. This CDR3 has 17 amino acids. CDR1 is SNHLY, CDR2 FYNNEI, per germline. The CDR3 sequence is CASSQIVAGAFSYEQYF. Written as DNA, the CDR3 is TGTGCCAGCAGTCAGATCGTAGCGGGGGCCTTCTCCTACGAGCAGTACTTC.

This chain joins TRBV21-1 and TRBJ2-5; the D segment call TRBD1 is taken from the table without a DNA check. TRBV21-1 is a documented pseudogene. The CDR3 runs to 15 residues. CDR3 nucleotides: TGTGCCAGCAGCAAAGTATGCAGACAGGGAGAGACCCAGTACTTC. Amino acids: CASSKVCRQGETQYF.

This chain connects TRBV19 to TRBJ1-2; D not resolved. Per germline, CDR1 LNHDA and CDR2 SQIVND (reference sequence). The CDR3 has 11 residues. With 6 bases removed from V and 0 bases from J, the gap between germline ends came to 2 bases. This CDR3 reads CASRSNYGYTF. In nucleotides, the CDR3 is TGTGCCAGTAGATCTAACTATGGCTACACCTTC.

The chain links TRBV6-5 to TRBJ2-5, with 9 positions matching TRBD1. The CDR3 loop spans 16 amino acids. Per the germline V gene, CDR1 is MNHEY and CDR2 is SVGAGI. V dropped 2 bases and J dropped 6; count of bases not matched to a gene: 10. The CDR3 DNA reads TGTGCCAGCAGTTACCCAAATGGACAGGGGAAAAAGACCCAGTACTTC. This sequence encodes CASSYPNGQGKKTQYF.

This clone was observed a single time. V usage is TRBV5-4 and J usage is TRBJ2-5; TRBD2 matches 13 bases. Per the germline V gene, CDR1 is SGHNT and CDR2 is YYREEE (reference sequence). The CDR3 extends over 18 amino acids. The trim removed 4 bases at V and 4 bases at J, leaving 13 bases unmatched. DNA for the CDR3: TGTGCCAGCAGCCCCTCCTCATTACTAGCGGGAGGGGCAGAGACCCAGTACTTC. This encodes CASSPSSLLAGGAETQYF.

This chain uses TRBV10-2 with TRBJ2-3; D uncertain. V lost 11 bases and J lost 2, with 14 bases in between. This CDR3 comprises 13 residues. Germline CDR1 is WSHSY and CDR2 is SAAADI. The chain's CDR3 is CAPRARPTDTQYF. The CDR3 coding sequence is TGCGCCCCCCGGGCCAGGCCCACAGATACGCAGTATTTT.

As DNA, the CDR3 is TGTGCCAGCATCACTAGCGGGAGGGTCGGAGATACGCAGTATTTT. Translating it yields CASITSGRVGDTQYF. V usage is TRBV28 and J usage is TRBJ2-3; TRBD2 aligns across 13 bases. The germline CDR1 and CDR2 sequences are MDHEN and SYDVKM. This CDR3 has 15 amino acids. V shed 7 bases and J 5 bases; nucleotides not matched to a gene: 6.

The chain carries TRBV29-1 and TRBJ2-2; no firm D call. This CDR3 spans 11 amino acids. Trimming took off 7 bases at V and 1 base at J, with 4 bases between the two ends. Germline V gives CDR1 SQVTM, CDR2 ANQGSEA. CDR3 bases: TGCAGCGCCAAGAACACCGGGGAGCTGTTTTTT. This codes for CSAKNTGELFF.

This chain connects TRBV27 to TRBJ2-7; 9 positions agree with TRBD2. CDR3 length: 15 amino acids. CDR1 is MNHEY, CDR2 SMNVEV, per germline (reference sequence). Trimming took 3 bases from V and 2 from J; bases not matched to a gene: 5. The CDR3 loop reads CASSLSRGRAYEQYF. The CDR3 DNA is TGTGCCAGCAGTTTGAGTCGCGGGAGGGCCTACGAGCAGTACTTC.

The CDR3 sequence: CASSPRGWGEEETEAFF. The DNA for the CDR3 is TGTGCCAGCAGCCCACGGGGGTGGGGCGAGGAAGAGACTGAAGCTTTCTTT. V and J are TRBV5-4 and TRBJ1-1, with D perhaps TRBD1 (5 bases). V lost 4 bases, J lost 5 bases, and 24 bases lay in between. The CDR3 totals 17 residues. Germline lookup yields CDR1 SGHNT and CDR2 YYREEE (reference sequence).

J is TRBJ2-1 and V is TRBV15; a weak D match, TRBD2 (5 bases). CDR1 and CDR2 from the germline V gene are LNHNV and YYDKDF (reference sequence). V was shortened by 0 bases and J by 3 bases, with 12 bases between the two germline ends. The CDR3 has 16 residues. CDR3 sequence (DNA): TGTGCCACCAGCAGAGACTTCGCGGGTCTCTACAATGAGCAGTTCTTC. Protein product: CATSRDFAGLYNEQFF.

The CDR3 sequence: CASSYNPDRGHEQYF. The DNA for the CDR3 is TGTGCCAGCAGTTATAATCCGGACAGGGGGCACGAGCAGTACTTC. The chain employs TRBV6-5 and TRBJ2-7; the match to TRBD1 covers 11 bases. V trimming: 3 bases; J trimming: 5 bases; junction bases outside the gene matches: 6. CDR1 and CDR2 from the germline V gene are MNHEY and SVGAGI. The CDR3 contains 15 residues.

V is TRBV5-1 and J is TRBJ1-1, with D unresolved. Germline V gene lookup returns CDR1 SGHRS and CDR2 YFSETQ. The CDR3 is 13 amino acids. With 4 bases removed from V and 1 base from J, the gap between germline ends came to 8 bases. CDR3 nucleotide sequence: TGCGCCAGCAGCGACCCATGGAACACTGAAGCTTTCTTT. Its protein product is CASSDPWNTEAFF.

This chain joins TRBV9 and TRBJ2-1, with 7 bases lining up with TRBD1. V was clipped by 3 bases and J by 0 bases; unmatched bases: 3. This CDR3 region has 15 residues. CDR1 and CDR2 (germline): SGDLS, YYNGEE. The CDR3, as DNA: TGTGCCAGCAGCGCCCGGGACAGCTCCTACAATGAGCAGTTCTTC. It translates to CASSARDSSYNEQFF.

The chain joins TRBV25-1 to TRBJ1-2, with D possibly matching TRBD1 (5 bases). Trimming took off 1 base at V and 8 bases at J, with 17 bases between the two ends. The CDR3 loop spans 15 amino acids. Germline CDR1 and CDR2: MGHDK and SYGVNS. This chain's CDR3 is CASSESVLGLWGYTF. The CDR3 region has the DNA TGTGCCAGCAGTGAATCGGTTCTGGGGCTTTGGGGCTACACCTTC.

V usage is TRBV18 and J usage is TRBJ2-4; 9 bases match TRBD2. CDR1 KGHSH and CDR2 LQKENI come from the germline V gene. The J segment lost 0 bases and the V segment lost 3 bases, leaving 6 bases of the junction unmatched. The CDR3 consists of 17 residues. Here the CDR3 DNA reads TGTGCCAGCTCACCGACGGCGGGGGGGTTAGCCAAAAACATTCAGTACTTC. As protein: CASSPTAGGLAKNIQYF.

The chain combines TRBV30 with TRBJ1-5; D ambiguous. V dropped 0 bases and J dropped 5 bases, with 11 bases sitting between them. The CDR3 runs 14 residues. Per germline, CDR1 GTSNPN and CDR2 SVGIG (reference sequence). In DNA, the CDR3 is TGTGCCTGGAGTGTACTTGGGAAGGATCAGCCCCAGCATTTT. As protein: CAWSVLGKDQPQHF.

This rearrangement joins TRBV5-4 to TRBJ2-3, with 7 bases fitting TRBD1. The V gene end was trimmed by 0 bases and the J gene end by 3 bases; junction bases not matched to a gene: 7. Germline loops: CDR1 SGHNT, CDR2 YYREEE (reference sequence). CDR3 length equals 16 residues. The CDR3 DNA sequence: TGTGCCAGCAGCTTGGGGACAGGCTTTGGGACAGATACGCAGTATTTT. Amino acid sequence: CASSLGTGFGTDTQYF.

CDR3 in DNA: TGTGCCATCAGTGAGGCGGGGGTTAATACGCAGTATTTT. It is translated as CAISEAGVNTQYF. This sequence joins TRBV10-3 and TRBJ2-3, with 7 bases lining up with TRBD2. Losses at the gene ends were 2 bases for V and 7 bases for J; bases not matched to a gene: 3. Germline-derived CDR1 and CDR2 are ENHRY and SYGVKD. The CDR3 is made up of 13 amino acids.